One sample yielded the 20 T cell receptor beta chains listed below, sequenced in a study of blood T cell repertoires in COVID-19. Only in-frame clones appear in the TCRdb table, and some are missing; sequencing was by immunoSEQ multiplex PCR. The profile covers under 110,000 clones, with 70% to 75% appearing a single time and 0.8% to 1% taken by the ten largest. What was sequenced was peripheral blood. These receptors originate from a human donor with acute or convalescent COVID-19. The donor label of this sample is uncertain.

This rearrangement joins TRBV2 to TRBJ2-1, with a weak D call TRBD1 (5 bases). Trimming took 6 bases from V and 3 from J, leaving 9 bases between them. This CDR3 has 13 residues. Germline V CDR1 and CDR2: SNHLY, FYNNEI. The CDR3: CASRIDSYNEQFF. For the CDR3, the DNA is TGTGCCAGCAGAATAGACAGCTACAATGAGCAGTTCTTC.

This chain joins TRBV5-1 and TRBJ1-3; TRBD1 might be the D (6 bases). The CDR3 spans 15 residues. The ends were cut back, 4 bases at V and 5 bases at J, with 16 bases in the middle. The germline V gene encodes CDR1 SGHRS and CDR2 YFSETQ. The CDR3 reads CASSDPQGARNTIYF. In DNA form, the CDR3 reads TGCGCCAGCAGCGACCCACAGGGCGCTCGAAACACCATATATTTT.

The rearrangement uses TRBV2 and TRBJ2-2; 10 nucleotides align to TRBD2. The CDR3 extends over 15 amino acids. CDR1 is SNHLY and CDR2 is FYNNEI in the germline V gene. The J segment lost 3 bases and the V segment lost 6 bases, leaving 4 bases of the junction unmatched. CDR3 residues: CASRAGGAYTGELFF. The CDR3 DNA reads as TGTGCCAGCAGAGCGGGGGGGGCATACACCGGGGAGCTGTTTTTT.

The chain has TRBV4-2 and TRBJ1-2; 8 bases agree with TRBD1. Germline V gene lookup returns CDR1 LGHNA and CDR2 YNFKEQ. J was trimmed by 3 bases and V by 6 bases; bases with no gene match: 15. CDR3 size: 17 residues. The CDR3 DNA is TGTGCCAGCAGTCTTACTTCAGGGGGCAGAGGGTACTATGGCTACACCTTC. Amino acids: CASSLTSGGRGYYGYTF.

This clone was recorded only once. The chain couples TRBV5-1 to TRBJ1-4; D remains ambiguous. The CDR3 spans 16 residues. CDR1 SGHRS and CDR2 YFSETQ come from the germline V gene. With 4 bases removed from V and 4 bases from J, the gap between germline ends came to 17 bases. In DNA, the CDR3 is TGCGCCAGCAGCGCGGGATCCGCGGCCCGTAATGAAAAACTGTTTTTT. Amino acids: CASSAGSAARNEKLFF. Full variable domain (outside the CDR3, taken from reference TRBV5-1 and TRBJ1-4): KAGVTQTPRYLIKTRGQQVTLSCSPISGHRSVSWYQQTPGQGLQFLFEYFSETQRNKGNFPGRFSGRQFSNSRSEMNVSTLELGDSALYLCASSAGSAARNEKLFFGSGTQLSVL.

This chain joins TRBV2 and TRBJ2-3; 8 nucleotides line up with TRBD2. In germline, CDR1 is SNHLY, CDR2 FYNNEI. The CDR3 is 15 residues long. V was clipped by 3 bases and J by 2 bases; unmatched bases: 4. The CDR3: CASSDPGGITDTQYF. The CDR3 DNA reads TGTGCCAGCAGTGATCCGGGGGGGATCACAGATACGCAGTATTTT.

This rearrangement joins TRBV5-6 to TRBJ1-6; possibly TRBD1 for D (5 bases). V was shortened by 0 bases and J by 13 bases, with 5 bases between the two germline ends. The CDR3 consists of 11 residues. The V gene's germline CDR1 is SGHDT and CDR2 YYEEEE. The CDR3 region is CASSLAGPLHF. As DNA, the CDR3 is TGTGCCAGCAGCTTGGCAGGGCCCCTCCACTTT.

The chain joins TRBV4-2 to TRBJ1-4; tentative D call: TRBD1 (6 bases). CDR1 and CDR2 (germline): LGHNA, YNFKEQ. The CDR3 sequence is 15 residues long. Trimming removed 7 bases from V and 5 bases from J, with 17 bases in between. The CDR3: CASNGGGGSNEKLFF. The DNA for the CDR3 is TGTGCCAGCAATGGAGGGGGGGGATCGAATGAAAAACTGTTTTTT.

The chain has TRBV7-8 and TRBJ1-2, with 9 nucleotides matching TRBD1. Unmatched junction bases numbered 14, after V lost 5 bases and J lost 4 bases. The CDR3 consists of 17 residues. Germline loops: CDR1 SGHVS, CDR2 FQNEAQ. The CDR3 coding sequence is TGTGCCAGCAGCCCGGGGACAGGGAAGCGAGTGGTCTATGGCTACACCTTC. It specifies CASSPGTGKRVVYGYTF.

The CDR3 protein is CASSLTGSSYEQYV. The CDR3 DNA sequence: TGTGCCAGCAGCTTAACAGGGAGCTCCTACGAGCAGTACGTC. J is TRBJ2-7 and V is TRBV5-6; D may be TRBD1 (6 bases). Germline V gene lookup returns CDR1 SGHDT and CDR2 YYEEEE. V was clipped by 2 bases and J by 0 bases, with 9 bases between them. This CDR3 is 14 amino acids long.

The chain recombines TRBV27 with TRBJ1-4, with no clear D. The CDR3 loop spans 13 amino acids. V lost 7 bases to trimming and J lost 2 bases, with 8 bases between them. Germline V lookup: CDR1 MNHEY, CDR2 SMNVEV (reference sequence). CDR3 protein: CASTGSTNEKLFF. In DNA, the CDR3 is TGTGCCAGCACAGGTTCTACTAATGAAAAACTGTTTTTT. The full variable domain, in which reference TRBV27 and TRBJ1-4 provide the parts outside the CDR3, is EAQVTQNPRYLITVTGKKLTVTCSQNMNHEYMSWYRQDPGLGLRQIYYSMNVEVTDKGDVPEGYKVSRKEKRNFPLILESPSPNQTSLYFCASTGSTNEKLFFGSGTQLSVL.

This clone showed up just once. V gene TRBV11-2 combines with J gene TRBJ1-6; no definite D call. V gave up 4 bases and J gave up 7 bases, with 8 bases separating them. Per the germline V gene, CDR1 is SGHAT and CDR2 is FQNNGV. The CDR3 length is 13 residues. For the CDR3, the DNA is TGTGCCAGCAGCTCCACACAGAATTCACCCCTCCACTTT. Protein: CASSSTQNSPLHF.

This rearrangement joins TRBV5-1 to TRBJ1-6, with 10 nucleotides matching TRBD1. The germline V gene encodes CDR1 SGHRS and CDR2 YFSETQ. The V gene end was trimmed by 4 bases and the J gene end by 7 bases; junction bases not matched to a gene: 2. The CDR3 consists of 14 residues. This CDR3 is CASSGTGENSPLHF. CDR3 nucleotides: TGCGCCAGCAGCGGGACAGGGGAAAATTCACCCCTCCACTTT.

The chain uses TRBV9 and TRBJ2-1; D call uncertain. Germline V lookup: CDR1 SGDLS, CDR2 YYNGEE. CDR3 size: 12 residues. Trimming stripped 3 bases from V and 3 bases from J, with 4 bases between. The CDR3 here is CASSDNYNEQFF. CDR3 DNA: TGTGCCAGCAGCGACAACTACAATGAGCAGTTCTTC. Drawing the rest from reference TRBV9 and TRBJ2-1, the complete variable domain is DSGVTQTPKHLITATGQRVTLRCSPRSGDLSVYWYQQSLDQGLQFLIQYYNGEERAKGNILERFSAQQFPDLHSELNLSSLELGDSALYFCASSDNYNEQFFGPGTRLTVL.

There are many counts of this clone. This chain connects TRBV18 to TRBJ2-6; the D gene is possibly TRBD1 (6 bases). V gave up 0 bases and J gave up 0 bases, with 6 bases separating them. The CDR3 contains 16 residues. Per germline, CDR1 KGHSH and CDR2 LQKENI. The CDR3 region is CASSPPTGSGANVLTF. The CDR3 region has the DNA TGTGCCAGCTCACCACCGACAGGCTCTGGGGCCAACGTCCTGACTTTC.

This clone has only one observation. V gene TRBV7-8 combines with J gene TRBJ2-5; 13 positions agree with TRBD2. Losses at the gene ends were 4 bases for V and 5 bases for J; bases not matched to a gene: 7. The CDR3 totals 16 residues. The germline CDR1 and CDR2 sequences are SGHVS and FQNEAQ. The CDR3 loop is CASSSTSGGAFETQYF. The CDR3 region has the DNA TGTGCCAGCAGCTCCACTAGCGGGGGGGCCTTTGAGACCCAGTACTTC.

CDR3 in DNA: TGCGCCAGCAGCGCATCAAGCGGGGGGCACCAAGCGAACACCGGGGAGCTGTTTTTT. This translates into CASSASSGGHQANTGELFF. The chain is built from TRBV10-1 and TRBJ2-2; 9 nucleotides line up with TRBD2. The V and J ends lost 6 bases and 0 bases, in that order; junction bases with no gene match: 14. This CDR3 comprises 19 residues. CDR1 and CDR2 from the germline V gene are WNHNN and SYGVQD (reference sequence).

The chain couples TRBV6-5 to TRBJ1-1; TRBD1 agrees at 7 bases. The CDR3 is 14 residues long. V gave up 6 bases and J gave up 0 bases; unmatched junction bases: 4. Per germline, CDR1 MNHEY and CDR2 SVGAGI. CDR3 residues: CASSRGTVNTEAFF. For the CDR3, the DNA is TGTGCCAGCAGCCGCGGGACAGTGAACACTGAAGCTTTCTTT.

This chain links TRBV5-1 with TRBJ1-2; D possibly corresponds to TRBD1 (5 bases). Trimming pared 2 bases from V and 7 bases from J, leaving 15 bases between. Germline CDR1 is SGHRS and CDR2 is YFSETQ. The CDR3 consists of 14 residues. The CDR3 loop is CASSLVQGSGGYTF. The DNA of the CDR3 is TGCGCCAGCAGCTTAGTTCAGGGTTCGGGTGGCTACACCTTC.

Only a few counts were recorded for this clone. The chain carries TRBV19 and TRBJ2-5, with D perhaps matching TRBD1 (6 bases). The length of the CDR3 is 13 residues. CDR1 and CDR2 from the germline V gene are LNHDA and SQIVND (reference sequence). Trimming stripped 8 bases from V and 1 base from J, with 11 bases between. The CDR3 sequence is CASSTGLQETQYF. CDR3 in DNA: TGTGCCAGTTCGACAGGCCTCCAAGAGACCCAGTACTTC.